A selection of T cell receptor beta chains follows, all from one sample in a study of blood T cell repertoires in COVID-19. The data were produced by immunoSEQ multiplex PCR, yet TCRdb's version contains in-frame clones alone and is incomplete. In the table there are 230,000 or so clones, 81% of which are singletons. The specimen was peripheral blood. The receptors were gathered from a woman of 80 years or more with COVID-19, enrolled during active disease. Both conserved end residues are part of each CDR3. The D gene is left open where the match is weak. Some rows mark clone size as missing; the rest say once, few, many or name a class of expanded clone.

clone_size: NA
j_call: TRBJ2-1
v_call: TRBV11-3
d_call: TRBD1
cdr3_aa: CASSLAAGTGERNEQFF
cdr3_nt: TGTGCCAGCAGCTTAGCGGCCGGGACAGGGGAAAGGAATGAGCAGTTCTTC

clone_size: once
j_call: TRBJ2-1
v_call: TRBV27
d_call: TRBD2
cdr3_aa: CASTRPGLAGVGEQFF
cdr3_nt: TGTGCCAGCACCCGCCCGGGACTAGCGGGAGTGGGTGAGCAGTTCTTC

clone_size: NA
j_call: TRBJ2-7
v_call: TRBV21-1
d_call: NA
cdr3_aa: CASSTGEQYF
cdr3_nt: TGTGCCAGCAGCACGGGGGAGCAGTACTTC

clone_size: NA
j_call: TRBJ1-5
v_call: TRBV7-9
d_call: TRBD1
cdr3_aa: CASSFQGDVQPQHF
cdr3_nt: TGTGCCAGCAGCTTCCAGGGGGACGTTCAGCCCCAGCATTTT

clone_size: once
j_call: TRBJ2-1
v_call: TRBV6-5
d_call: TRBD1
cdr3_aa: CASKRTGYNEQFF
cdr3_nt: TGTGCCAGCAAACGGACAGGTTACAATGAGCAGTTCTTC

clone_size: NA
j_call: TRBJ2-7
v_call: TRBV10-3
d_call: TRBD1
cdr3_aa: CAISESTRTGAYEQYF
cdr3_nt: TGTGCCATCAGTGAGTCCACCAGGACAGGGGCCTACGAGCAGTACTTC

clone_size: NA
j_call: TRBJ1-2
v_call: TRBV6-6
d_call: TRBD1
cdr3_aa: CASSYPTGIYGYTF
cdr3_nt: TGTGCCAGCAGTTACCCGACAGGGATCTATGGCTACACCTTC

clone_size: NA
j_call: TRBJ2-2
v_call: TRBV3-1/TRBV3-2
d_call: TRBD1
cdr3_aa: CASSRGRKQGMDTGELFF
cdr3_nt: TGTGCCAGCAGCCGAGGTCGTAAACAGGGGATGGACACCGGGGAGCTGTTTTTT

clone_size: NA
j_call: TRBJ1-2
v_call: TRBV9
d_call: NA
cdr3_aa: CASRTTGGNGYTF
cdr3_nt: TGTGCCAGCAGGACAACCGGTGGAAATGGCTACACCTTC

clone_size: NA
j_call: TRBJ2-1
v_call: TRBV10-3
d_call: TRBD1
cdr3_aa: CAISAQGARSYNEQFF
cdr3_nt: TGTGCCATCAGCGCTCAGGGGGCGCGGTCCTACAATGAGCAGTTCTTC

clone_size: NA
j_call: TRBJ2-2
v_call: TRBV5-1
d_call: NA
cdr3_aa: CASRAGTNTGELFF
cdr3_nt: TGCGCCAGCAGGGCGGGAACCAACACCGGGGAGCTGTTTTTT

clone_size: NA
j_call: TRBJ2-1
v_call: TRBV5-8
d_call: TRBD2
cdr3_aa: CASSLVLAGEDNEQFF
cdr3_nt: TGTGCCAGCAGCTTGGTACTAGCGGGAGAAGACAATGAGCAGTTCTTC

clone_size: NA
j_call: TRBJ1-2
v_call: TRBV7-3
d_call: TRBD1
cdr3_aa: CASSLQQGYGYTF
cdr3_nt: TGTGCCAGCAGCTTACAACAGGGGTATGGCTACACCTTC

clone_size: NA
j_call: TRBJ1-5
v_call: TRBV6-5
d_call: NA
cdr3_aa: CASGGGDQPQHF
cdr3_nt: TGTGCCAGTGGGGGGGGAGATCAGCCCCAGCATTTT

clone_size: NA
j_call: TRBJ1-3
v_call: TRBV4-1
d_call: NA
cdr3_aa: CASLRAGSWIYSGNTIYF
cdr3_nt: TGCGCCAGCTTGCGAGCCGGGTCCTGGATATACTCTGGAAACACCATATATTTT

clone_size: NA
j_call: TRBJ2-7
v_call: TRBV5-4
d_call: TRBD1
cdr3_aa: CASSLPGTGNEQYF
cdr3_nt: TGTGCCAGCAGCTTGCCCGGGACAGGGAACGAGCAGTACTTC

clone_size: once
j_call: TRBJ1-4
v_call: TRBV14
d_call: NA
cdr3_aa: CASSQQGREKLFF
cdr3_nt: TGTGCCAGCAGCCAACAGGGGCGTGAAAAACTGTTTTTT

clone_size: NA
j_call: TRBJ2-5
v_call: TRBV2
d_call: TRBD2
cdr3_aa: CATQLAGGAETQYF
cdr3_nt: TGTGCCACCCAACTAGCGGGAGGAGCAGAGACCCAGTACTTC

clone_size: once
j_call: TRBJ1-2
v_call: TRBV5-1
d_call: TRBD1
cdr3_aa: CASRDEGTAVYGYTF
cdr3_nt: TGCGCCAGCAGGGACGAAGGGACAGCCGTTTATGGCTACACCTTC

clone_size: NA
j_call: TRBJ1-3
v_call: TRBV28
d_call: TRBD1
cdr3_aa: CASSGPRGPSGNTIYF
cdr3_nt: TGTGCCAGCAGTGGGCCTAGGGGGCCCTCTGGAAACACCATATATTTT

clone_size: once
j_call: TRBJ2-2
v_call: TRBV7-2
d_call: TRBD2
cdr3_aa: CASSSGLAVRNTGELFF
cdr3_nt: TGTGCCAGCAGCTCGGGACTAGCGGTCCGAAACACCGGGGAGCTGTTTTTT

clone_size: NA
j_call: TRBJ1-1
v_call: TRBV11-2
d_call: TRBD1
cdr3_aa: CASIKGADNTEAFF
cdr3_nt: TGTGCCAGCATCAAGGGGGCAGACAACACTGAAGCTTTCTTT

clone_size: NA
j_call: TRBJ2-7
v_call: TRBV6-2/TRBV6-3
d_call: TRBD1
cdr3_aa: CASSLTGGSYEQYF
cdr3_nt: TGTGCCAGCAGTCTCACAGGGGGATCCTACGAGCAGTACTTC

clone_size: NA
j_call: TRBJ1-5
v_call: TRBV30
d_call: NA
cdr3_aa: CAWSVGGAQQPQHF
cdr3_nt: TGTGCCTGGAGTGTCGGCGGGGCTCAGCAGCCCCAGCATTTT

clone_size: NA
j_call: TRBJ1-5
v_call: TRBV6-2/TRBV6-3
d_call: NA
cdr3_aa: CASSWTAQQPQHF
cdr3_nt: TGTGCCAGCAGTTGGACAGCTCAACAGCCCCAGCATTTT

clone_size: NA
j_call: TRBJ1-5
v_call: TRBV6-6
d_call: NA
cdr3_aa: CATLRSFSSNQPQHF
cdr3_nt: TGTGCCACCCTACGCTCCTTTAGTAGCAATCAGCCCCAGCATTTT

clone_size: NA
j_call: TRBJ2-1
v_call: TRBV5-4
d_call: TRBD1
cdr3_aa: CASSARDSYNEQFF
cdr3_nt: TGTGCCAGCAGCGCCCGGGACAGCTACAATGAGCAGTTCTTC

clone_size: once
j_call: TRBJ1-1
v_call: TRBV2
d_call: NA
cdr3_aa: CASSADSTEAFF
cdr3_nt: TGTGCCAGCAGTGCAGACAGCACTGAAGCTTTCTTT

clone_size: NA
j_call: TRBJ2-7
v_call: TRBV9
d_call: NA
cdr3_aa: CASSAHERPRVGEQYF
cdr3_nt: TGTGCCAGCAGCGCACACGAGAGGCCCAGGGTCGGCGAGCAGTACTTC

clone_size: NA
j_call: TRBJ1-1
v_call: TRBV5-5
d_call: NA
cdr3_aa: CASSYFDRTNTEAFF
cdr3_nt: TGTGCCAGCAGCTACTTCGACAGGACTAACACTGAAGCTTTCTTT

clone_size: NA
j_call: TRBJ2-2
v_call: TRBV28
d_call: TRBD2
cdr3_aa: CASSGGGTGELFF
cdr3_nt: TGTGCCAGCAGCGGGGGGGGCACCGGGGAGCTGTTTTTT

clone_size: NA
j_call: TRBJ1-1
v_call: TRBV5-1
d_call: NA
cdr3_aa: CASRGNRDVNTEAFF
cdr3_nt: TGCGCCAGCAGAGGAAACAGGGATGTGAACACTGAAGCTTTCTTT

clone_size: NA
j_call: TRBJ2-1
v_call: TRBV4-2
d_call: TRBD2
cdr3_aa: CASSQEASGRSSYNEQFF
cdr3_nt: TGTGCCAGCAGCCAAGAGGCTAGCGGGAGGAGCTCCTACAATGAGCAGTTCTTC

clone_size: once
j_call: TRBJ1-5
v_call: TRBV6-2/TRBV6-3
d_call: NA
cdr3_aa: CASSYDTVSQPQHF
cdr3_nt: TGTGCCAGCAGTTACGACACCGTGAGCCAGCCCCAGCATTTT

clone_size: few
j_call: TRBJ1-1
v_call: TRBV5-1
d_call: TRBD1
cdr3_aa: CASSMELQGAEAFF
cdr3_nt: TGCGCCAGCAGCATGGAATTACAGGGGGCGGAAGCTTTCTTT

clone_size: NA
j_call: TRBJ1-6
v_call: TRBV21-1
d_call: NA
cdr3_aa: CASSREGPYNSPLHF
cdr3_nt: TGTGCCAGCAGCAGGGAGGGACCCTATAATTCACCCCTCCACTTT

clone_size: NA
j_call: TRBJ2-5
v_call: TRBV5-1
d_call: NA
cdr3_aa: CASSGGLQETQYF
cdr3_nt: TGCGCCAGCAGCGGGGGACTCCAAGAGACCCAGTACTTC

clone_size: NA
j_call: TRBJ1-2
v_call: TRBV12-5
d_call: TRBD1
cdr3_aa: CASGSTGESQGYTF
cdr3_nt: TGTGCTAGTGGTTCGACAGGGGAGAGTCAGGGCTACACCTTC

clone_size: NA
j_call: TRBJ2-3
v_call: TRBV5-1
d_call: NA
cdr3_aa: CASSLGGAEVADTQYF
cdr3_nt: TGCGCCAGCAGCTTGGGCGGGGCGGAGGTCGCAGATACGCAGTATTTT

clone_size: NA
j_call: TRBJ2-5
v_call: TRBV5-1
d_call: TRBD2
cdr3_aa: CASSVTSGGLRGQETQYF
cdr3_nt: TGCGCCAGCAGCGTTACTAGCGGGGGCCTCCGAGGACAAGAGACCCAGTACTTC